This T cell receptor (beta chain) appears in the sequencing data of a study of OX40 agonist ivuxolimab in advanced cancers. Describing the broader study: Ivuxolimab was an agonistic, fully human IgG2 monoclonal antibody directed against OX40 (CD134), a costimulatory receptor. Intravenous ivuxolimab was administered to patients every 2 weeks at six dose levels: 0.01, 0.1, 0.3, 1.5, 3 and 10 mg/kg. Of the approximately 50 dose-escalation patients, hepatocellular carcinoma was present in approximately 20, melanoma in approximately 15, renal cell carcinoma in 9 and head and neck cancer in 9. In the dose-escalation cohort, more than 75% of patients were male, and the mean age was roughly 60 years, with a range of about 23 to 85. Prior anti-PD-1, anti-PD-L1 or anti-CTLA-4 therapy was permitted, and checkpoint inhibitors had been received by about 37% of dose-escalation patients. Partial responses occurred in three dose-escalation patients: two with cutaneous melanoma and one with hepatocellular carcinoma. Peripheral TCRbeta sequencing was intended to test whether TCR sequence diversity was altered and clonal T-cell expansion was caused by ivuxolimab. The paper describes the monotherapy dose-escalation part (N of about 47 patients) of the phase I trial of ivuxolimab.

The trial excluded patients who had a history of autoimmune disease or who were on systemic immunosuppression. Peripheral blood for TCR sequencing was drawn from every dose cohort at baseline, at cycle 4 day 1 and at cycle 7 day 1. The samples were taken from a phase I, first-in-human, multicenter, open-label dose-escalation trial of ivuxolimab. Adults with locally advanced or metastatic melanoma, renal cell carcinoma, hepatocellular carcinoma or head and neck squamous cell carcinoma were enrolled in the trial. Before TCR sequencing, CD4+ and CD8+ T cells were separately sorted from peripheral blood. With regard to this clone: No cognate antigen has been identified for it. Nothing much larger sits one base from this clone, and base qualities are not available.

Here is what the overall study found, with its caveats: In the 0.1-3.0 mg/kg groups, partial responders had among the lowest normalized peripheral clonal expansion, particularly in CD8+ T cells. After ivuxolimab, CD8+ T cells had more expanded clones than CD4+ T cells on average. At doses of 0.1 to 3.0 mg/kg, clonal expansion of both CD4+ and CD8+ blood T cells was observed from baseline to week 6. Low levels of normalized T-cell clonal expansion were also shown by some nonresponding patients. The antigen specificity of the clonally expanded peripheral T cells was not determined.

Genomic DNA was isolated from the sorted cells so that the TCRbeta CDR3 region could be sequenced. The immunoSEQ Assay was used for sequencing of TCRbeta CDR3 regions. TCRdb mirrors the immuneACCESS table, restricted to in-frame sequences. Some clones are absent from its copies; in checked studies, under half trace to an unresolved V gene, and the reason for the others is unknown. For this sample there are tens of thousands of clones; roughly 90% appear just once. Roughly 9% of the sample is taken by the ten largest. The sample in question was CD4+ or CD8+ T cells sorted from blood, obtained in a trial of the OX40 agonist ivuxolimab. This receptor was identified in an adult with an advanced solid tumor such as melanoma, head and neck, liver or kidney cancer.

The CDR3 region reads CASSLKAYNEQFF. In nucleotides, the sequence is TGTGCCAGCAGCTTGAAAGCCTACAATGAGCAGTTCTTC. The V and J genes are TRBV7-2 and TRBJ2-1; the D gene lacks a confident call. Sequences SGHTA (CDR1) and FQGNSA (CDR2) are obtained from the germline V gene. Trimming removed 3 bases from V and 2 bases from J, leaving 5 bases between the germline ends. The cysteine opens and the phenylalanine closes a CDR3 of 13 amino acids. The sequence is cut down to CDR3 DNA, 39 bases in frame from base 1.